Included here is one T cell receptor (beta chain) sequence, with context. The antigen is not known. This specimen belongs to a study of cytotoxic CD8 clonotypes in ibrutinib-treated CLL. Study in general: Collecting the response samples happened after a median around twelve months of treatment, with a range of 6 to 36. Study-level results: The study found baseline clonality above age-matched healthy donors, tracking circulating CD8+ T-cell counts. A rise in clonality was seen at ibrutinib response, and a fall back toward baseline was seen at progression. There were few public clonotypes, and on treatment they contracted or stayed stable.

This CDR3 is built from 11 residues. The germline V gene encodes CDR1 LNHNV and CDR2 YYDKDF (reference sequence). V was clipped by 5 bases and J by 8 bases, with 9 bases between them. This table comes from immunoSEQ multiplex PCR, and its TCRdb copy is limited to in-frame clones, with some not included. The sample holds some 61,000 clones, roughly two thirds seen once. The material was PBMCs, obtained after 12 months of ibrutinib treatment. The sequence came from a human donor with chronic lymphocytic leukemia. V and J are TRBV15 and TRBJ1-2; D gene uncertain. CDR3 nucleotide sequence: TGTGCCACCAGCCCGGGGTACGGCTACACCTTC. Encoded protein: CATSPGYGYTF.